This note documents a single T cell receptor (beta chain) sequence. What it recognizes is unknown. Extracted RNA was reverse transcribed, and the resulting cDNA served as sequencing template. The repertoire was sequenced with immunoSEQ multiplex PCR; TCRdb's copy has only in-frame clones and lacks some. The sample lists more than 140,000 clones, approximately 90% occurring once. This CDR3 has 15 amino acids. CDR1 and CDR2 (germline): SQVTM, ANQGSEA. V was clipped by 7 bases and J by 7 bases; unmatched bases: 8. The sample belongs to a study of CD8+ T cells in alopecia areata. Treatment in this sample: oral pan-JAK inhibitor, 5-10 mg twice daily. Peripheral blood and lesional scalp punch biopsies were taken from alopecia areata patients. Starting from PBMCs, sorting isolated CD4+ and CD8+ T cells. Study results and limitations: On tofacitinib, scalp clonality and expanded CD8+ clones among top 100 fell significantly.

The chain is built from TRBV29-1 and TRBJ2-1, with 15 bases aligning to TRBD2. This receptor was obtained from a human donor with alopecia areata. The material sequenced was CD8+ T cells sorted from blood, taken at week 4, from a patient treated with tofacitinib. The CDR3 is CSGGLAGGLRNEQFF. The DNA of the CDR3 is TGCAGCGGCGGACTAGCGGGGGGGCTAAGGAATGAGCAGTTCTTC.